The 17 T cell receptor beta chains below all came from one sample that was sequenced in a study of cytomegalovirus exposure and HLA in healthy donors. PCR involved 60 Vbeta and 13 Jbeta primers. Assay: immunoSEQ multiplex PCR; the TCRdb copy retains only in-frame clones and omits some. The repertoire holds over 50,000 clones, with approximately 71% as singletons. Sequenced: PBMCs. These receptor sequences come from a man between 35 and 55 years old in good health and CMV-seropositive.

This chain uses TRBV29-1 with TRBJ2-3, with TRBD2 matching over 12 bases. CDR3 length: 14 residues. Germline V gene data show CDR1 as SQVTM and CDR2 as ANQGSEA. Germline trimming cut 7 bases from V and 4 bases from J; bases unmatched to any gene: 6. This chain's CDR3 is CSAETSGGPDTQYF. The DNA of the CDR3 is TGCAGCGCCGAGACTAGCGGGGGCCCAGATACGCAGTATTTT.

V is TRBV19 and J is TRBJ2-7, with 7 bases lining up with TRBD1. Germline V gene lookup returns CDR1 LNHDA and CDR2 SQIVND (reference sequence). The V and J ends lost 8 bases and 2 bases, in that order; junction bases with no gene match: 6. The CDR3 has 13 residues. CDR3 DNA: TGTGCCAGTTCCCCGGGACAGCCCTACGAGCAGTACTTC. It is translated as CASSPGQPYEQYF.

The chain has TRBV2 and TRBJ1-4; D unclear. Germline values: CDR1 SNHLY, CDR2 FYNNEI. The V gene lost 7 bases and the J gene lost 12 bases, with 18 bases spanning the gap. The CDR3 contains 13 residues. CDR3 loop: CASTQNARRELFF. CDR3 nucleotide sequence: TGTGCCAGCACACAGAACGCCCGGAGGGAACTGTTTTTT.

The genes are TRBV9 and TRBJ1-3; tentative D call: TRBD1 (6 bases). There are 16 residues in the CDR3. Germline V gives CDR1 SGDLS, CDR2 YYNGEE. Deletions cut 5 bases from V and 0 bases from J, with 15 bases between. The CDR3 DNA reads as TGTGCCAGCAGTCCAAACAGGGATTCCTCTGGAAACACCATATATTTT. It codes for CASSPNRDSSGNTIYF.

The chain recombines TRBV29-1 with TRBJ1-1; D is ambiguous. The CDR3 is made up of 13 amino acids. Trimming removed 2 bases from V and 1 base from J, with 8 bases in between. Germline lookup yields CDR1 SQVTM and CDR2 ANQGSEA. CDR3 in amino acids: CSVERRGNTEAFF. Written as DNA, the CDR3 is TGCAGCGTTGAACGGCGGGGGAACACTGAAGCTTTCTTT.

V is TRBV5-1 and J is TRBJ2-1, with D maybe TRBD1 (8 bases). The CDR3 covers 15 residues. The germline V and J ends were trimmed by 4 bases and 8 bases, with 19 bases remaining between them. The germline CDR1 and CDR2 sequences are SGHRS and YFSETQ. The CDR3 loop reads CASSLGQVGGDEQFF. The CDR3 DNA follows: TGCGCCAGCAGCCTGGGACAGGTGGGGGGGGATGAGCAGTTCTTC.

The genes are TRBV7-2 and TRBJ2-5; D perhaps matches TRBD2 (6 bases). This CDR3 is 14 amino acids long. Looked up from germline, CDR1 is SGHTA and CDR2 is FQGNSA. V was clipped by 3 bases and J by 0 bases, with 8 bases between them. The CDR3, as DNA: TGTGCCAGCAGCTTTGGCGGGGACCAAGAGACCCAGTACTTC. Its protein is CASSFGGDQETQYF.

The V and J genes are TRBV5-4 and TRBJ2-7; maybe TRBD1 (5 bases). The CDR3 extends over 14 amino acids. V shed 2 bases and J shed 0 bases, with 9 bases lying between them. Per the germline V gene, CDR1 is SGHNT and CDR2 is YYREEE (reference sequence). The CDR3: CASSFIQDSYEQYF. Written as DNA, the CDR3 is TGTGCCAGCAGCTTCATACAGGACTCCTACGAGCAGTACTTC.

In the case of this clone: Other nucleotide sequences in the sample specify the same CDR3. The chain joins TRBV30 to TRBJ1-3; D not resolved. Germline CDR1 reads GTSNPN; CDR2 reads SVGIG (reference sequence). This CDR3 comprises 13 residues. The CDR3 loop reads CARAGSSGNTIYF. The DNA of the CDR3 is TGTGCTCGAGCGGGGAGCTCTGGAAACACCATATATTTT. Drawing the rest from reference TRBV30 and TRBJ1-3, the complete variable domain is SQTIHQWPATLVQPVGSPLSLECTVEGTSNPNLYWYRQAAGRGLQLLFYSVGIGQISSEVPQNLSASRPQDRQFILSSKKLLLSDSGFYLCARAGSSGNTIYFGEGSWLTVV.

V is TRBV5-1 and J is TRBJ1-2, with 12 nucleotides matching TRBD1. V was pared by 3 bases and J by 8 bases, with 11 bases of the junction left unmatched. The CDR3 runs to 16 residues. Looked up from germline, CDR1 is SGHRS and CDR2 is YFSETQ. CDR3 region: CASSSDSGTGGGGYTF. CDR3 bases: TGCGCCAGCAGCTCAGACTCCGGGACAGGGGGCGGAGGCTACACCTTC.

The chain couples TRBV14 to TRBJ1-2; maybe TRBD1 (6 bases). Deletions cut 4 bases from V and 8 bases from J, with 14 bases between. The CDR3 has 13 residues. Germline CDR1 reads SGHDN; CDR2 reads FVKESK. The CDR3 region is CASSPTGLRGYTF. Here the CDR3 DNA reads TGTGCCAGCAGCCCGACAGGCCTTAGGGGCTACACCTTC.

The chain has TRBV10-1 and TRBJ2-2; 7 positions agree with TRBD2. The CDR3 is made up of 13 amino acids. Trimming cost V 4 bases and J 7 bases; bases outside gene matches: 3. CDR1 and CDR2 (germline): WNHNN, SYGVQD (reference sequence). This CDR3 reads CASSASGGGELFF. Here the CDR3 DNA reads TGCGCCAGCAGTGCCTCGGGGGGCGGGGAGCTGTTTTTT.

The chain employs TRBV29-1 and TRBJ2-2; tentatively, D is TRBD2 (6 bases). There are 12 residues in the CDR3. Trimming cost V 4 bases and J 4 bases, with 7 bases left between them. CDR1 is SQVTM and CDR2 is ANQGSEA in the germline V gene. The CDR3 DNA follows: TGCAGCGTTGGGACTACCACCGGGGAGCTGTTTTTT. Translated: CSVGTTTGELFF.

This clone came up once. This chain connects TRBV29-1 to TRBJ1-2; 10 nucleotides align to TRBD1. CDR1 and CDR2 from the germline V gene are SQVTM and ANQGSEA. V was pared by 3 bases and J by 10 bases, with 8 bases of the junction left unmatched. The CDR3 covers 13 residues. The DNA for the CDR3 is TGCAGCGTTGAGTCTGACAGGGGGCGAGACTACACCTTC. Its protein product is CSVESDRGRDYTF.

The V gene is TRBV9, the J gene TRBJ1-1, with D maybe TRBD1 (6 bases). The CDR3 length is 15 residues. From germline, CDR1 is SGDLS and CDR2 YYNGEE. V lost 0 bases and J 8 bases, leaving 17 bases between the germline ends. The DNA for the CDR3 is TGTGCCAGCAGCGTAGAGGCGGCAGGGGATACCGAAGCTTTCTTT. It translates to CASSVEAAGDTEAFF. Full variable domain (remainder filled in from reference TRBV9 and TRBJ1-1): DSGVTQTPKHLITATGQRVTLRCSPRSGDLSVYWYQQSLDQGLQFLIQYYNGEERAKGNILERFSAQQFPDLHSELNLSSLELGDSALYFCASSVEAAGDTEAFFGQGTRLTVV.

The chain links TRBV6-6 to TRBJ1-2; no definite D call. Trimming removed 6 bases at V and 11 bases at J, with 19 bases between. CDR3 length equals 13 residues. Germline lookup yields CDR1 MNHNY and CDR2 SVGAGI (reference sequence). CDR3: CASRIREGFGYTF. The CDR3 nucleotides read TGTGCCAGCAGGATAAGGGAGGGATTCGGTTACACCTTC.

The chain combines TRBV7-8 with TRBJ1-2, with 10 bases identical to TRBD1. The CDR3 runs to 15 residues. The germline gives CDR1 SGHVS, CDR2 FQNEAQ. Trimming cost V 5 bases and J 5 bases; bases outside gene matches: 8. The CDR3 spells CASSDRQGAAYGYTF. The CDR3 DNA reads TGTGCCAGCAGCGACCGACAGGGGGCGGCATATGGCTACACCTTC.